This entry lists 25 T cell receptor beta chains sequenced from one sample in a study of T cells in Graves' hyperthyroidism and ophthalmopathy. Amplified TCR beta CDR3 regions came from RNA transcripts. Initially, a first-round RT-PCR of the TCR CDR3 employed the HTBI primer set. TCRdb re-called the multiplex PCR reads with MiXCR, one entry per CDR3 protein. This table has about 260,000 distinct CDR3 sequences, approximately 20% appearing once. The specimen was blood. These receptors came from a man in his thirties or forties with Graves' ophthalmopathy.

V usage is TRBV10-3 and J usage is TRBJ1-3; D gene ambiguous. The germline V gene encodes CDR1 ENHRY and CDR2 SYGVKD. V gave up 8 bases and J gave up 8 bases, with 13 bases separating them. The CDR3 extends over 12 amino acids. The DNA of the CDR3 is TGTGCCATCTCTGAGGAGAGTTACACCATATATTTT. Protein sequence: CAISEESYTIYF.

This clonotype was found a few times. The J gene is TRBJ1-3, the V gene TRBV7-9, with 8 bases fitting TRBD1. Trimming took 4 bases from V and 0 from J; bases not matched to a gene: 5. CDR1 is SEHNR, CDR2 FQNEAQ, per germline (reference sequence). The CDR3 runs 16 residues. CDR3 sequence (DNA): TGTGCCAGCAGCTCAAACAGGGGGTACTCTGGAAACACCATATATTTT. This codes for CASSSNRGYSGNTIYF.

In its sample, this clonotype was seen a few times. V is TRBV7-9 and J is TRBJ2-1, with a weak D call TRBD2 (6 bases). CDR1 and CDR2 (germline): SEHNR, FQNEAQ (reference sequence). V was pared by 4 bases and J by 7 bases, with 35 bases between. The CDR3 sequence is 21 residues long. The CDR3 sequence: CASSSFAGRGTQRPDGNEQFF. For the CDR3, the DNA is TGTGCCAGCAGCTCCTTTGCCGGGAGAGGGACGCAGCGACCGGATGGAAATGAGCAGTTCTTC.

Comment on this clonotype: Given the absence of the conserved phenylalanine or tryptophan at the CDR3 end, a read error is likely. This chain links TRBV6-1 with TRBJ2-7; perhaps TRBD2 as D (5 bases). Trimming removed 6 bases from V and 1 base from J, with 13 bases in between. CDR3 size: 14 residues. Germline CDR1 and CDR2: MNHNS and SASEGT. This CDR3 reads CASRVTEASYEQYL. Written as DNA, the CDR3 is TGTGCCAGCAGGGTGACGGAGGCATCCTACGAGCAGTACCTC.

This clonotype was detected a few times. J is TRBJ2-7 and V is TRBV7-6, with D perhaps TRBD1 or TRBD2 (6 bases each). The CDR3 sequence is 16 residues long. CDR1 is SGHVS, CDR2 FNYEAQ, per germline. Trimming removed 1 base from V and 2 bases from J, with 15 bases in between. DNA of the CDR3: TGTGCCAGCAGCTTAGAGAGCAGCCGGGGGCCCTACGAGCAGTACTTC. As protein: CASSLESSRGPYEQYF.

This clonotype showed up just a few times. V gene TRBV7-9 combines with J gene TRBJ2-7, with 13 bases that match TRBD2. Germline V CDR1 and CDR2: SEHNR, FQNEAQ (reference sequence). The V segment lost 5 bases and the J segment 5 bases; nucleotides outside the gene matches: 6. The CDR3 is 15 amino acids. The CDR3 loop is CASSPGLAGADEQYF. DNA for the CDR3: TGTGCCAGCAGCCCCGGACTAGCGGGAGCCGACGAGCAGTACTTC.

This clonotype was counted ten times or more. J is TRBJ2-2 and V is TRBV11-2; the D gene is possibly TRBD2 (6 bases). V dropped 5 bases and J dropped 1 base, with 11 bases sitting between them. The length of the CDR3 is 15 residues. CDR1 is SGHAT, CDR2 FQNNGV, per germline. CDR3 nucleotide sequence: TGTGCCAGCAGCCCCCGGGACTTGAACACCGGGGAGCTGTTTTTT. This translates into CASSPRDLNTGELFF.

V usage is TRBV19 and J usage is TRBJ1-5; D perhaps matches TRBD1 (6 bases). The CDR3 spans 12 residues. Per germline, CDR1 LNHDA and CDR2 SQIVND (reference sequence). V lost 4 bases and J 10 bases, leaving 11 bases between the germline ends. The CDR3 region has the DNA TGTGCCAGTAGTACTCTGGACAGACCCCAGCATTTT. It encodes CASSTLDRPQHF. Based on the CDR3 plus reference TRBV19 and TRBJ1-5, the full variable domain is DGGITQSPKYLFRKEGQNVTLSCEQNLNHDAMYWYRQDPGQGLRLIYYSQIVNDFQKGDIAEGYSVSREKKESFPLTVTSAQKNPTAFYLCASSTLDRPQHFGDGTRLSIL.

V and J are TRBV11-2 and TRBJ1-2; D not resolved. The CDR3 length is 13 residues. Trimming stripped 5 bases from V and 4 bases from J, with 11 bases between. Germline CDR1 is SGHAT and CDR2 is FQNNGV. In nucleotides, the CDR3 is TGTGCCAGCAGCGGAAAGGGAATCTATGGCTACACCTTC. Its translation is CASSGKGIYGYTF.

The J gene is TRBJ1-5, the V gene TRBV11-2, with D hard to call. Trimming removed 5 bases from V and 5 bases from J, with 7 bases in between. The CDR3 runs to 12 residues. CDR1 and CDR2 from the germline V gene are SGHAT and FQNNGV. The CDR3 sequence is CASSHRDQPQHF. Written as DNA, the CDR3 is TGTGCCAGCAGCCATAGGGATCAGCCCCAGCATTTT.

The CDR3 region is CASSLAGQGEQYF. CDR3 in DNA: TGTGCCAGCAGCTTGGCAGGGCAAGGCGAGCAGTACTTC. The chain is built from TRBV11-2 and TRBJ2-7; D perhaps matches TRBD1 (5 bases). The germline CDR1 and CDR2 sequences are SGHAT and FQNNGV. Deletions cut 3 bases from V and 6 bases from J, with 12 bases between. The CDR3 runs to 13 residues. The whole variable domain, filled in from reference TRBV11-2 and TRBJ2-7, reads EAGVAQSPRYKIIEKRQSVAFWCNPISGHATLYWYQQILGQGPKLLIQFQNNGVVDDSQLPKDRFSAERLKGVDSTLKIQPAKLEDSAVYLCASSLAGQGEQYFGPGTRLTVT.

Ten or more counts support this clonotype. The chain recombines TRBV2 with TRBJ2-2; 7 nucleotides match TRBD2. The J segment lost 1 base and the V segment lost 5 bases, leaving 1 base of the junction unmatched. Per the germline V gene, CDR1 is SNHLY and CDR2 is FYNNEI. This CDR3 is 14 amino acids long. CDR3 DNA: TGTGCCAGCAGTAGCGGGAAGAACACCGGGGAGCTGTTTTTT. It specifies CASSSGKNTGELFF.

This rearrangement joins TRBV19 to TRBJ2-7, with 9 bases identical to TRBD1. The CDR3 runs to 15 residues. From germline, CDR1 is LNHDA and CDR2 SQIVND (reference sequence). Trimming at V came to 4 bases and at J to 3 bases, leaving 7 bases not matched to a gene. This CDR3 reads CASSRGGTGFYEQYF. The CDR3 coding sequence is TGTGCCAGTAGTAGGGGGGGGACAGGGTTCTACGAGCAGTACTTC.

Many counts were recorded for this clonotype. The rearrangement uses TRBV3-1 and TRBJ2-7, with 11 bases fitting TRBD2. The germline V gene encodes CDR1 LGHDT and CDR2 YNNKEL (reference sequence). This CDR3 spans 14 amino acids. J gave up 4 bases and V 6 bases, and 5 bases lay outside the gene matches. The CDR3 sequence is CASSLGTSGYEQYF. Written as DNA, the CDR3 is TGTGCCAGCAGTCTCGGGACTAGCGGTTACGAGCAGTACTTC.

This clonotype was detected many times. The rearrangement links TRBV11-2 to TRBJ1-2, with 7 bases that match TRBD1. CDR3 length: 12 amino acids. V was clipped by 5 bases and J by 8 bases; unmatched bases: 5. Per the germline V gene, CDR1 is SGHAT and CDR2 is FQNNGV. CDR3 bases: TGTGCCAGCAGCCTGACAGGGTACGGCTACACCTTC. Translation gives CASSLTGYGYTF.

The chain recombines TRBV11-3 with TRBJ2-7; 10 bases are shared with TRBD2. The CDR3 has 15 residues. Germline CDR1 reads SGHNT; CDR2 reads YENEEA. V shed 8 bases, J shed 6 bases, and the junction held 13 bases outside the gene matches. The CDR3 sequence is CASAAASGSMGEQYF. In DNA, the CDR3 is TGTGCCAGCGCAGCGGCTAGCGGGAGTATGGGCGAGCAGTACTTC.

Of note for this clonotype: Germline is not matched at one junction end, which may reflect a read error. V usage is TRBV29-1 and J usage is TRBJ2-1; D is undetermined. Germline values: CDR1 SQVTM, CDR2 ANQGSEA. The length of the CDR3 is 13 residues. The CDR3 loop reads CSAERLDNDEQFF. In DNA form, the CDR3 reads TGCAGCGCTGAACGGCTAGATAACGATGAGCAGTTCTTC.

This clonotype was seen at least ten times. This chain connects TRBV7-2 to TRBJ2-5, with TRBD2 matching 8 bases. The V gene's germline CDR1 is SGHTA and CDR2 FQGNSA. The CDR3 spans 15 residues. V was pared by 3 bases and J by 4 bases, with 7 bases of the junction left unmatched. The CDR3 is CASSFPREGGETQYF. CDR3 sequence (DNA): TGTGCCAGCAGCTTCCCCCGGGAGGGCGGAGAGACCCAGTACTTC.

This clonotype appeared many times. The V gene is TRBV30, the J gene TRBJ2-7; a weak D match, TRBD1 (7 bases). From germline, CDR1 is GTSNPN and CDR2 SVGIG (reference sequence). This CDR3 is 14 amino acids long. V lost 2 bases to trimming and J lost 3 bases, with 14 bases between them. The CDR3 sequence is CAWSMQGEVYEQYF. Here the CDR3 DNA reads TGTGCCTGGAGTATGCAGGGGGAGGTCTACGAGCAGTACTTC.

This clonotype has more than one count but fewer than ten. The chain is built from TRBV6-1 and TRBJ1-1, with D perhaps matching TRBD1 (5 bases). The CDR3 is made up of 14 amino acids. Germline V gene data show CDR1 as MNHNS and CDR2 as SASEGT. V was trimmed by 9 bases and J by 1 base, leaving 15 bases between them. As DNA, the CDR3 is TGTGCCAGTGACCGTTGGGACGGGAACACTGAAGCTTTCTTT. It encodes CASDRWDGNTEAFF.

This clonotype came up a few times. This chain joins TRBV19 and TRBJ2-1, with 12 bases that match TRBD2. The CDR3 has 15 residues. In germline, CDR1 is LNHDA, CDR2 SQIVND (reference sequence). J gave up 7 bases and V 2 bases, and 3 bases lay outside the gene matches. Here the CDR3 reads CASSILAGGRNEQFF. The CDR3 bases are TGTGCCAGTAGTATACTAGCGGGAGGGAGGAATGAGCAGTTCTTC.

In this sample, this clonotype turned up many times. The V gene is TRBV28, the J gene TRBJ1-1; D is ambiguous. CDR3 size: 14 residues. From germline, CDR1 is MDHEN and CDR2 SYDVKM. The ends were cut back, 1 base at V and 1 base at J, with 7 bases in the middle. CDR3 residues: CASSLSSGNTEAFF. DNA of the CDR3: TGTGCCAGCAGTTTATCATCTGGGAACACTGAAGCTTTCTTT.

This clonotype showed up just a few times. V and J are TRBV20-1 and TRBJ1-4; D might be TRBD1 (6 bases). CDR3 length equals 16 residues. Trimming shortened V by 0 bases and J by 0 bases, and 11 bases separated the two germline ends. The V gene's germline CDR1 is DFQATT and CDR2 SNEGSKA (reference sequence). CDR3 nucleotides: TGCAGTGCTAGAGATATAGGGGGTGCAACTAATGAAAAACTGTTTTTT. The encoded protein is CSARDIGGATNEKLFF.

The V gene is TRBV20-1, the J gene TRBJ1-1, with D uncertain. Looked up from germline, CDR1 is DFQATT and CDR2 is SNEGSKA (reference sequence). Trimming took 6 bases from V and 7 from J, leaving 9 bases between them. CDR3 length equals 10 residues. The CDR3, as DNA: TGCAGTGCGCGGAATATTGAAGCTTTCTTT. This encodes CSARNIEAFF.

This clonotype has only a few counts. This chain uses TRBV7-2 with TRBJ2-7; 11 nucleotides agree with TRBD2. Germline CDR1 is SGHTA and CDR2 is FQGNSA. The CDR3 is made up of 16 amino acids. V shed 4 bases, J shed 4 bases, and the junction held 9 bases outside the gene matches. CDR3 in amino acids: CASSSYFTSGSYEQYF. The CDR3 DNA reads TGTGCCAGCAGCTCCTACTTTACTAGCGGGAGTTACGAGCAGTACTTC. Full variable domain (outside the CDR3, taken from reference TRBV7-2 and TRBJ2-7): GAGVSQSPSNKVTEKGKDVELRCDPISGHTALYWYRQSLGQGLEFLIYFQGNSAPDKSGLPSDRFSAERTGGSVSTLTIQRTQQEDSAVYLCASSSYFTSGSYEQYFGPGTRLTVT.